These 5 T cell receptor beta chains originate from one sample sequenced in a study of cytomegalovirus exposure and HLA in healthy donors. Primers: 60 Vbeta forward and 13 Jbeta reverse. The protocol was immunoSEQ multiplex PCR, while the TCRdb copy is restricted to in-frame clones and leaves out a portion. The top ten hold approximately 6.3% of the sample, which has roughly 130,000 clones, about 76% seen once. The sequencing input was PBMCs. Source of these receptors: a man aged 40-50 years in good health and CMV-seropositive.

This rearrangement joins TRBV7-7 to TRBJ2-2, with 9 bases fitting TRBD1. Germline CDR1 SSHAT, CDR2 FNYEAQ (reference sequence). The CDR3 extends over 14 amino acids. V gave up 8 bases and J gave up 5 bases; unmatched junction bases: 6. The CDR3 DNA reads TGTGCCAGCCGGGGACAGGGAGGGACCGGGGAGCTGTTTTTT. Amino acids: CASRGQGGTGELFF.

The sample holds a few counts of this clone. This chain connects TRBV5-4 to TRBJ2-3; TRBD2 matches at 9 bases. Germline V gives CDR1 SGHNT, CDR2 YYREEE (reference sequence). There are 16 residues in the CDR3. V shed 2 bases, J shed 2 bases, and the junction held 6 bases outside the gene matches. The CDR3 loop reads CASSFNSGRPTDTQYF. The CDR3 bases are TGTGCCAGCAGCTTTAATAGCGGGAGACCCACAGATACGCAGTATTTT.

Of note for this clone: In the same sample, other DNA sequences code for this CDR3. The chain links TRBV5-1 to TRBJ2-7; D possibly corresponds to TRBD2 (5 bases). The CDR3 totals 11 residues. V was shortened by 5 bases and J by 4 bases, with 7 bases between the two germline ends. Germline CDR1 is SGHRS and CDR2 is YFSETQ. The CDR3 spells CASSPGYEQYF. The CDR3, as DNA: TGCGCCAGCAGTCCGGGGTACGAGCAGTACTTC.

The chain combines TRBV27 with TRBJ2-7; unclear D gene. Germline V lookup: CDR1 MNHEY, CDR2 SMNVEV (reference sequence). CDR3 length: 13 residues. V lost 5 bases and J 7 bases, leaving 15 bases between the germline ends. Here the CDR3 reads CASSHTGFGEQYF. CDR3 sequence (DNA): TGTGCCAGCAGTCATACTGGGTTCGGGGAGCAGTACTTC.

This sequence joins TRBV5-5 and TRBJ2-2; D might be TRBD2 (8 bases). Per germline, CDR1 SGHKS and CDR2 YYEKEE (reference sequence). V lost 3 bases and J lost 4, with 13 bases in between. CDR3 length: 15 amino acids. The CDR3 reads CASSWDSGSTGELFF. In nucleotides, the CDR3 is TGTGCCAGCAGCTGGGACAGCGGGAGCACCGGGGAGCTGTTTTTT.